This TCR beta chain was obtained from a study of tumor-infiltrating lymphocytes in localized non-small cell lung cancer. Here immunoSEQ multiplex PCR was the method, and the copy in TCRdb shows in-frame clones only, minus some. Seen here are 7,000 to 8,500 clones, around 77% observed once, and the top ten hold approximately 5.5%. This CDR3 is built from 15 residues. The V end lost 8 bases, the J end lost 0 bases, and 19 bases lay between the germline ends. Germline V gene lookup returns CDR1 GTSNPN and CDR2 SVGIG (reference sequence). This chain joins TRBV30 and TRBJ1-1, with TRBD1 as a possible D gene (5 bases). The origin of this receptor is a human donor with non-small cell lung cancer. The material sequenced was lung tumor tissue. The CDR3 is CAGNARDRLNTEAFF. The CDR3 nucleotides are TGTGCCGGCAACGCCCGCGACAGATTGAACACTGAAGCTTTCTTT.